Presented here are 10 T cell receptor beta chains from one specimen sequenced in a study of human T cells and chemical hapten exposure (dated by TCRdb to about 2021). The library was prepared using RACE. The sequencing machine was a NextSeq 500. TCRdb took the public reads, trimmed them with fastp at Q25, ran MiXCR for clone calling and kept in-frame beta chains. CDR3 protein sequences are deduplicated, and each keeps its most common genes and DNA. A total of roughly 62,000 distinct CDR3 sequences appear in this sample, roughly 12% of them only once. The ten largest clones add up to roughly 2.6% of the sample. According to the study, the label for this sample's time point signals: patch test 3, about 24 weeks after DPC sensitization. The intended sense of this specimen's treatment or condition label: therapeutic diphenylcyclopropenone sensitization with weekly scalp DPC. The sample was whole blood, taken in connection with sensitization to the hapten diphenylcyclopropenone (DPC). All receptors come from a man aged 25 to 40 with alopecia areata. Some clones in this sample may be carry-over from other donors' samples.

About this clonotype: A read error may explain this, as a much larger clone is one base away. The rearrangement joins TRBV4-3 to TRBJ2-5; the D is unclear. The germline V gene encodes CDR1 LGHNA and CDR2 YSLEER. This CDR3 is 14 amino acids long. V lost 0 bases and J lost 7, with 12 bases in between. For the CDR3, the DNA is TGCGCCAGCAGCCAAGATCCTGGGCCGGGGACCCAGTACTTC. It translates to CASSQDPGPGTQYF.

In this sample, this clonotype turned up many times. The chain has TRBV5-6 and TRBJ2-6; 7 nucleotides line up with TRBD2. Germline-derived CDR1 and CDR2 are SGHDT and YYEEEE. The CDR3 has 16 amino acids. V lost 2 bases and J lost 3; bases outside the gene matches: 5. CDR3 protein: CASSFVLADGANVLTF. The CDR3 DNA sequence: TGTGCCAGCAGCTTTGTCCTAGCGGATGGGGCCAACGTCCTGACTTTC.

The sample holds one count of this clonotype. The chain combines TRBV20-1 with TRBJ1-6, with 10 bases that match TRBD1. Germline V gene sequence: CDR1 DFQATT, CDR2 SNEGSKA (reference sequence). The ends lost 0 bases at V and 5 bases at J; junction bases unmatched: 13. The CDR3 has 19 amino acids. The chain's CDR3 is CSARDSPGQGLNHNSPLHF. The CDR3 DNA reads TGCAGTGCTAGAGATAGTCCGGGACAGGGGCTAAACCATAATTCACCCCTCCACTTT.

This clonotype occurred many times. The V gene is TRBV12-3 or TRBV12-4, the J gene TRBJ2-3; 8 bases match TRBD1. Trimming cost V 4 bases and J 5 bases; bases outside gene matches: 5. This CDR3 comprises 14 residues. CDR3 coding DNA: TGTGCCAGCAGTTCGCAGGACAGGGAAGATACGCAGTATTTT. Encoded protein: CASSSQDREDTQYF.

As concerns this clonotype: One end of the junction fails to match germline, which may point to a read error. V gene TRBV5-5 combines with J gene TRBJ1-1, with D hard to call. The CDR3 runs 13 residues. Germline lookup yields CDR1 SGHKS and CDR2 YYEKEE (reference sequence). This chain's CDR3 is CVSSLEADTEAFF. The CDR3 DNA sequence: TGTGTCAGCAGCTTGGAGGCAGACACTGAAGCTTTCTTT.

Note on this clonotype: The CDR3 ends on some other residue instead of the conserved phenylalanine or tryptophan, so this is likely a read error. The DNA is left out, because the CDR3 cannot be placed on it with certainty; the CDR3 is given as TCRdb lists it. This chain connects TRBV21-1 to TRBJ2-7; the table's D call TRBD1 went unverified against the DNA. TRBV21-1 has pseudogene status. Termini included, the CDR3 measures 12 amino acids. CDR3 residues: CASSKAEGRTGA.

J is TRBJ2-7 and V is TRBV29-1; no clear D. The CDR3 loop spans 13 amino acids. The V gene lost 7 bases and the J gene lost 2 bases, with 15 bases spanning the gap. Germline CDR1 SQVTM, CDR2 ANQGSEA. The CDR3 DNA follows: TGCAGCGCTAATCTGGAGTGGACCTACGAGCAGTACTTC. Its translation: CSANLEWTYEQYF.

This clonotype was seen more than once but under ten times. The gene calls are TRBV7-2 and TRBJ1-5, with D possibly matching TRBD1 (5 bases). Germline V gives CDR1 SGHTA, CDR2 FQGNSA. The V and J ends lost 5 bases and 4 bases respectively, with 18 bases between them. This CDR3 is 16 amino acids long. CDR3 bases: TGTGCCAGCAGCCCCCAAGGCCCAGGGTATAATCAGCCCCAGCATTTT. Its translation is CASSPQGPGYNQPQHF.

This chain connects TRBV4-1 to TRBJ1-5; D is perhaps TRBD1 (5 bases). V lost 0 bases and J lost 9, with 18 bases in between. There are 16 residues in the CDR3. Germline lookup yields CDR1 MGHRA and CDR2 YSYEKL. The CDR3: CASSQEGRSSRGPQHF. CDR3 DNA: TGCGCCAGCAGCCAAGAAGGACGCTCTTCTAGGGGGCCCCAGCATTTT.

This clonotype showed up many times. V is TRBV7-3 and J is TRBJ1-1; 7 nucleotides line up with TRBD1. Per the germline V gene, CDR1 is SGHTA and CDR2 is FQGTGA. The CDR3 runs to 16 residues. V shed 5 bases, J shed 3 bases, and the junction held 12 bases outside the gene matches. The CDR3 DNA is TGTGCCAGCAGCCCTGGGGACAGAAACCGACACACTGAAGCTTTCTTT. Translating it yields CASSPGDRNRHTEAFF.